This paragraph reports one T cell receptor (beta chain). Its specificity is unknown. The CDR3 length is 20 residues. This sample is drawn from a study of cytomegalovirus exposure and HLA in healthy donors. As for the study in general: Among over 350 genotyped donors, around 80% fell in the Caucasian-associated ancestry cluster. Study-level points and caveats: The authors judged a highly shared variant cluster likely a sequencing artifact. In vitro work confirmed that three CMV-associated chains recognize CMV antigens. Later on, a genetic analysis was performed. It linked a missense variant in DCLRE1C with V- and J-gene trimming of TCR beta.

This PCR relied on a set of 60 Vbeta primers and 13 Jbeta primers. The method was immunoSEQ multiplex PCR; TCRdb's version includes in-frame clones alone and lacks a portion of them. This repertoire shows 95,000 to 150,000 clones, over 70% found once; its top ten account for under 3%. Sequencing was done on a sample of PBMCs. J is TRBJ2-2 and V is TRBV1; TRBD2 was called by the table and not checked on the DNA. TRBV1 is an annotated pseudogene. This sequence was found in a woman between 35 and 50 years old in good health and CMV-seropositive. The CDR3 region is CTSSQDRGLLAGKVTGELFF. The CDR3 nucleotides read TGCACCAGCAGCCAAGATCGGGGGCTGCTAGCGGGAAAAGTCACCGGGGAGCTGTTTTTT.